The clone carrying this T cell receptor beta chain was counted only a few times. What it binds is unknown. The source of the sample is a study of T-cell memory formation after mild COVID-19. The study's findings and limits: The SARS-CoV-2 specificity of second-wave clones reaching peak at day 37 remained unverified. Contracting clones from day 15 to 85 had balanced CD4/CD8; later expanders favoured CD4+.

The authors produced TCR alpha and TCR beta cDNA libraries with sample barcodes and UMIs by 5'RACE using constant-segment primers. Each CDR3 protein is one row after TCRdb ran MiXCR on the 5' RACE reads. The sample holds approximately 440,000 distinct CDR3 sequences; around 19% are singletons and the top ten take 7.5% to 9.5%. Germline CDR1 reads SGHRS; CDR2 reads YFSETQ. The ends lost 3 bases at V and 9 bases at J; junction bases unmatched: 11. This CDR3 contains 15 residues. The chain carries TRBV5-1 and TRBJ2-2; 7 nucleotides agree with TRBD1. The source is an adult woman who had mild COVID-19 (a few samples of this study predate the infection). Cell type and time point are not known. The sample comprised PBMCs or a T cell subset sorted from them (not recorded which). The CDR3 DNA sequence: TGCGCCAGCAGCTCGCGTCAGGGGGAGCGACGGGAGCTGTTTTTT. Translation gives CASSSRQGERRELFF.